This T cell receptor (beta chain) derives from a study of early T cells in non-severe SARS-CoV-2 infection. CDR3 size: 14 residues. V was trimmed by 4 bases and J by 5 bases, leaving 14 bases between them. Germline V gives CDR1 LGHDT, CDR2 YNNKEL (reference sequence). In TCRdb, the 5' RACE reads were re-called with MiXCR into one record per CDR3 protein. The table shows roughly 90,000 distinct CDR3 sequences, with over 12% occurring only once. The receptor's source is an adult who was a healthcare worker with PCR-confirmed SARS-CoV-2 infection or an uninfected control (not recorded which). The V gene is TRBV3-1, the J gene TRBJ2-5; D remains ambiguous. Source material: whole blood. CDR3 sequence reads: CASSPTTGQETQYF. The CDR3 DNA reads TGTGCCAGCAGCCCTACGACTGGCCAGGAGACCCAGTACTTC.